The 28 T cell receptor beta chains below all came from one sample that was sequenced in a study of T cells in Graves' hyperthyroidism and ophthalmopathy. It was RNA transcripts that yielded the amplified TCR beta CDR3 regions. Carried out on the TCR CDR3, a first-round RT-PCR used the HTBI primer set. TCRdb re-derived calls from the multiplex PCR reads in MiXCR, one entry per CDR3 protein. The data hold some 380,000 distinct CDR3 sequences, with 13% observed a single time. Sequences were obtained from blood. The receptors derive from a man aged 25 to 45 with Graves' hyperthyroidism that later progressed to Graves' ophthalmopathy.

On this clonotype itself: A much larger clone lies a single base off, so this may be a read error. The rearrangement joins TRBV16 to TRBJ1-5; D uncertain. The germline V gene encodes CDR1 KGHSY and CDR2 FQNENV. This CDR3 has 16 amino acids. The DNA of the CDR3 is TGTGCCAGCAGCCAATCCTCCTCCGATACGGGTCAGTCCCAGCATTTT. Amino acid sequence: CASSQSSSDTGQSQHF.

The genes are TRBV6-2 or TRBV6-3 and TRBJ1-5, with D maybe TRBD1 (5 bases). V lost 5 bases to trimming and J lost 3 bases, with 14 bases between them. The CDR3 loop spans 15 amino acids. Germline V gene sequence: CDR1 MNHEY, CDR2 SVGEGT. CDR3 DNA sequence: TGTGCCAGCAGTACCCCCGGGACGGCCAATCAGCCCCAGCATTTT. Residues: CASSTPGTANQPQHF.

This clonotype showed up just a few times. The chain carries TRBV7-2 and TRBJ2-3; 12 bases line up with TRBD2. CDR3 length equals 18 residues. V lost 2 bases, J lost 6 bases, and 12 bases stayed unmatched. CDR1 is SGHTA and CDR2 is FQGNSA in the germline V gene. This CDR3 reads CASSLPPRLAGGSDTQYF. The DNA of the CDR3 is TGTGCCAGCAGCTTACCGCCCCGGCTAGCGGGGGGGTCCGATACGCAGTATTTT.

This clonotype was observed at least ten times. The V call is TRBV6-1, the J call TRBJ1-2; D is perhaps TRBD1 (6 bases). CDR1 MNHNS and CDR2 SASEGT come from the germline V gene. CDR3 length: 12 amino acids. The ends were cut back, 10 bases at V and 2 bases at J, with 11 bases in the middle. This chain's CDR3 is CATRQENYGYTF. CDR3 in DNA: TGTGCCACCCGACAGGAAAACTATGGCTACACCTTC.

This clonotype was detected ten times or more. The CDR3 DNA is TGTGCCAGCAGCTTATTGGAGCAGGGGGAGGAGGAGCAGTACTTC. It specifies CASSLLEQGEEEQYF. The chain uses TRBV7-9 and TRBJ2-7, with D possibly TRBD1 on 7 matching bases. Germline V gene data show CDR1 as SEHNR and CDR2 as FQNEAQ (reference sequence). V shed 2 bases and J shed 7 bases, with 18 bases lying between them. The CDR3 covers 15 residues.

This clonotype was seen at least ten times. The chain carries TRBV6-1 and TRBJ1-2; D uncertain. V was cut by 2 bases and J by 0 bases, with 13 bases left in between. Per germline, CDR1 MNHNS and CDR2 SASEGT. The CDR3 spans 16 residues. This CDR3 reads CASSENRGMTNYGYTF. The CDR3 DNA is TGTGCCAGCAGTGAAAATAGAGGGATGACTAACTATGGCTACACCTTC.

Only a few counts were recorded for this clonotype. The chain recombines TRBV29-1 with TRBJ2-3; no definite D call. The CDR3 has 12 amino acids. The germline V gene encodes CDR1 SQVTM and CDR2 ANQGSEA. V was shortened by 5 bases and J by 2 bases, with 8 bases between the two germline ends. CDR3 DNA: TGCAGCGTTTTCGGCAACACAGATACGCAGTATTTT. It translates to CSVFGNTDTQYF.

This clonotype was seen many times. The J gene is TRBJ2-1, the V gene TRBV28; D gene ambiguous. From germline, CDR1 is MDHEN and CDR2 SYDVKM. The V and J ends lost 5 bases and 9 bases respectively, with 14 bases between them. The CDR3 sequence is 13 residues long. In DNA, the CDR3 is TGTGCCAGCAGTCCAACGACCCGTATTGAGCAGTTCTTC. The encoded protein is CASSPTTRIEQFF.

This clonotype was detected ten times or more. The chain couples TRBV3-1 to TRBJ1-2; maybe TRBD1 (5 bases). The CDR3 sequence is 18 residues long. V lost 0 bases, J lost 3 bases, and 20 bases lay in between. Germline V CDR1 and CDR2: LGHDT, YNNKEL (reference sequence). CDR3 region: CASSQDWGEERLYYGYTF. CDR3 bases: TGTGCCAGCAGCCAAGATTGGGGGGAAGAGAGACTATACTATGGCTACACCTTC. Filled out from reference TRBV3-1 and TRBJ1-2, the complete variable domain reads DTAVSQTPKYLVTQMGNDKSIKCEQNLGHDTMYWYKQDSKKFLKIMFSYNNKELIINETVPNRFSPKSPDKAHLNLHINSLELGDSAVYFCASSQDWGEERLYYGYTFGSGTRLTVV.

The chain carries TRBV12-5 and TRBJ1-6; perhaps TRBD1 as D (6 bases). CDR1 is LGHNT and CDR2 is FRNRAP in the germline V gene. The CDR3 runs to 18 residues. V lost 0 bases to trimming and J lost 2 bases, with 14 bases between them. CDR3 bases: TGTGCTAGTGGTTTGGTACTAGACAGGAGGACCTATAATTCACCCCTCCACTTT. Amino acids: CASGLVLDRRTYNSPLHF. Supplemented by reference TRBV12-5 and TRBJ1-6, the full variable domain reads DARVTQTPRHKVTEMGQEVTMRCQPILGHNTVFWYRQTMMQGLELLAYFRNRAPLDDSGMPKDRFSAEMPDATLATLKIQPSEPRDSAVYFCASGLVLDRRTYNSPLHFGNGTRLTVT.

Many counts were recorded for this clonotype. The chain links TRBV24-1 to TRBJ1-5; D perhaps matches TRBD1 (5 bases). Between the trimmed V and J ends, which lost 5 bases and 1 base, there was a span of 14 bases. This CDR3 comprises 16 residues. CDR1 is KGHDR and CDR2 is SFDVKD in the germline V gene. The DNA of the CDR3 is TGTGCCACCAGTGGTTCCGGGGCCACGAGCAATCAGCCCCAGCATTTT. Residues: CATSGSGATSNQPQHF.

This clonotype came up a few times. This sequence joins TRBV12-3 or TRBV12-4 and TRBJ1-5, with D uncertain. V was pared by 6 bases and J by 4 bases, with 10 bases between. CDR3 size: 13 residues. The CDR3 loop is CASSKTRNQPQHF. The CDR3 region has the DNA TGTGCCAGCAGCAAAACTCGAAATCAGCCCCAGCATTTT.

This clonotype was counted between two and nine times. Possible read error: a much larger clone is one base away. CDR3: CASPSGRGAGEQYF. Written as DNA, the CDR3 is TGTGCCAGCCCTTCAGGGCGGGGGGCCGGCGAGCAGTACTTC. V gene TRBV7-9 combines with J gene TRBJ2-7; 8 bases fit TRBD2. Unmatched junction bases numbered 12, after V lost 8 bases and J lost 6 bases. The CDR3 has 14 residues. Germline-derived CDR1 and CDR2 are SEHNR and FQNEAQ (reference sequence).

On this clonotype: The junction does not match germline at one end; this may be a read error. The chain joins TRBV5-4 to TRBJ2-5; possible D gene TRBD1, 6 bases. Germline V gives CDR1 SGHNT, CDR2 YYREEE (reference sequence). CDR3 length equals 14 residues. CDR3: CASSLMGARKTQHF. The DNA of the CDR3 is TGTGCCAGCAGCTTGATGGGGGCTAGGAAGACCCAGCACTTC.

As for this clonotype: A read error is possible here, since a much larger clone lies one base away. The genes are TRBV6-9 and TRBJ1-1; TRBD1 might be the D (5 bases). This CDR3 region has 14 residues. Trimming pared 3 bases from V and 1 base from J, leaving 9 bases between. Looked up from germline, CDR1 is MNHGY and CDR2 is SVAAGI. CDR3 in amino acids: CASSYVRENTEAFF. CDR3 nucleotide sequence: TGTGCCAGCAGTTACGTCAGGGAGAACACTGAAGCTTTCTTT.

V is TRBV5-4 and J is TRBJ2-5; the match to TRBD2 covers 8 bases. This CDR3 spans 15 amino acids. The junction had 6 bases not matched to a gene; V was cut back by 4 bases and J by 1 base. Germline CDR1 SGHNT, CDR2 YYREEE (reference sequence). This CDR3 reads CASSRDGGAQETQYF. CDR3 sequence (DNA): TGTGCCAGCAGCCGGGACGGGGGGGCCCAAGAGACCCAGTACTTC. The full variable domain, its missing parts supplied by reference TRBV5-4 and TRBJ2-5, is ETGVTQSPTHLIKTRGQQVTLRCSSQSGHNTVSWYQQALGQGPQFIFQYYREEENGRGNFPPRFSGLQFPNYSSELNVNALELDDSALYLCASSRDGGAQETQYFGPGTRLLVL.

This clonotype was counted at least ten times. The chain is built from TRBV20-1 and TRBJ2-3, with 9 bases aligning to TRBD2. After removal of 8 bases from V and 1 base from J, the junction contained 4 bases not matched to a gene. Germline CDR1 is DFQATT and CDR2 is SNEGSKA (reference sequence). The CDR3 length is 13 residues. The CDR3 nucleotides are TGCAGTCGTTCTAGCGGGGGCACAGATACGCAGTATTTT. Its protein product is CSRSSGGTDTQYF.

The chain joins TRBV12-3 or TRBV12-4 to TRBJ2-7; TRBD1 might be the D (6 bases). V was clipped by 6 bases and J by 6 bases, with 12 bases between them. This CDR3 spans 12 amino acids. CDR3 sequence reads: CASRPSGAEQYF. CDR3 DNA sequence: TGTGCCAGCAGACCCTCAGGGGCCGAGCAGTACTTC.

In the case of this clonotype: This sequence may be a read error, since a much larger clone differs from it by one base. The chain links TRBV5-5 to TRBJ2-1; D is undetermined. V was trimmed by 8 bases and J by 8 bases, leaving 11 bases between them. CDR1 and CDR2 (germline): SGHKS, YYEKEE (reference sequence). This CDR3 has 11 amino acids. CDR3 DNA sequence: TGTGCCAGTACAGTGGGCTATGAGCAGTTCTTC. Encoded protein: CASTVGYEQFF.

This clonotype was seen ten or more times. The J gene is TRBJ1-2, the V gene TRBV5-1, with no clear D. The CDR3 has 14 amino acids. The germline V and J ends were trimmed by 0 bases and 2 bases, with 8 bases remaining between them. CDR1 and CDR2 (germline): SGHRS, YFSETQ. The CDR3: CASSLAGQNYGYTF. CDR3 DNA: TGCGCCAGCAGCTTGGCCGGGCAGAACTATGGCTACACCTTC.

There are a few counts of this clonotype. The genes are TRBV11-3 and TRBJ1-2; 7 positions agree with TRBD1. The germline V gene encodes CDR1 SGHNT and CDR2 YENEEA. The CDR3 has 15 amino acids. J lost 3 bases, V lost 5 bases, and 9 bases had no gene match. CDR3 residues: CASSPTRGADYGYTF. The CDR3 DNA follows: TGTGCCAGCAGCCCCACCAGGGGGGCTGACTATGGCTACACCTTC.

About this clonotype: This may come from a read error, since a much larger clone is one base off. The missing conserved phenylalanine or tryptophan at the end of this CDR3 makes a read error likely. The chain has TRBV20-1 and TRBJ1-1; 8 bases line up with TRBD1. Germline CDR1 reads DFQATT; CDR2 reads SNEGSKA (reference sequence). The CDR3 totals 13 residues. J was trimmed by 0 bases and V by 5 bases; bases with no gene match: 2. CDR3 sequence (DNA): TGCAGTGCTGAGGACAGGGTGAACACTGAAGCTTTCTGT. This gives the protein CSAEDRVNTEAFC.

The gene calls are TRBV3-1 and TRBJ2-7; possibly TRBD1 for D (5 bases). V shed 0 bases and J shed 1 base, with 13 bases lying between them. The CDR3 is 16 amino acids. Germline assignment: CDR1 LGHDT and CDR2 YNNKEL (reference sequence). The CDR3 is CASSQDTRVYSYEQYF. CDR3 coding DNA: TGTGCCAGCAGCCAAGATACCAGGGTGTATTCCTACGAGCAGTACTTC.

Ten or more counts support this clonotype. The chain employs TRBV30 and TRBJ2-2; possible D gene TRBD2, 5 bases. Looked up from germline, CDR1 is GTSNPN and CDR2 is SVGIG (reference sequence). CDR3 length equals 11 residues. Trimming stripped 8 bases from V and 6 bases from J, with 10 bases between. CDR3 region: CAQTEAGELFF. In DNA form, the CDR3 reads TGTGCCCAGACGGAGGCCGGGGAGCTGTTTTTT.

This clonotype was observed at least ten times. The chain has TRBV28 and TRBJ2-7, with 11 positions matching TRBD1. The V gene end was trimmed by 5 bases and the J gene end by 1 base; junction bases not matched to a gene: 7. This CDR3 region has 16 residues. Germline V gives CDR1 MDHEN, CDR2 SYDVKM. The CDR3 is CASSQSGTGGSYEQYF. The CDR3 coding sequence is TGTGCCAGCAGTCAATCCGGGACAGGGGGATCCTACGAGCAGTACTTC.

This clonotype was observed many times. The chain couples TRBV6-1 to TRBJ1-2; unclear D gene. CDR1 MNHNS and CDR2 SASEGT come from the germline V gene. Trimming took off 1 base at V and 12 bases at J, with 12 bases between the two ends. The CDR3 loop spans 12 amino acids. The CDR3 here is CASSEDSTFHTF. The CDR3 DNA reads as TGTGCCAGCAGTGAAGACAGCACTTTCCACACCTTC.

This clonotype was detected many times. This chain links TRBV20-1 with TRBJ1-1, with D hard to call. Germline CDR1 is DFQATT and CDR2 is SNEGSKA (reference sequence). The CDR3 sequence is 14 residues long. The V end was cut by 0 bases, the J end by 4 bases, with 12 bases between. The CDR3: CSARDIALRTEAFF. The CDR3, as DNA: TGCAGTGCTAGAGATATTGCTTTACGCACTGAAGCTTTCTTT.

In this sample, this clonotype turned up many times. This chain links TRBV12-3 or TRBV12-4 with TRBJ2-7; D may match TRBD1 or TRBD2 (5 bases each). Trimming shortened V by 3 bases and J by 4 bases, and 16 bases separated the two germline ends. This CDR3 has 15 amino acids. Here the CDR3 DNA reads TGTGCCAGCAGTTTTTTCCGGGGCGGCGGATACGAGCAGTACTTC. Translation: CASSFFRGGGYEQYF.